The rows below give T cell receptor beta chains drawn from one sample of a study of cytomegalovirus exposure and HLA in healthy donors. Libraries were prepared by immunoSEQ multiplex PCR; TCRdb keeps only in-frame clonotypes and omits some of them. The sample shows 95,000 to 150,000 clones, approximately 84% of them seen only once. Sequencing was done on a sample of PBMCs. These receptors were collected from a man aged 50 to 59 in good health and CMV-seronegative. Both conserved end residues are part of each CDR3. The D gene is left open where the match is weak. Size tells how often a clone was seen (once, few, many) or the class of an expanded clone, and some rows leave it out.

TRBV7-2	.	TRBJ2-7	.	CASSLSSFGGPSYEQYF	TGTGCCAGCAGCTTATCCAGTTTTGGAGGGCCCTCCTACGAGCAGTACTTC
TRBV5-1	TRBD1	TRBJ1-1	.	CASSLTGAMNTEAFF	TGCGCCAGCAGTCTGACAGGGGCCATGAACACTGAAGCTTTCTTT
TRBV11-3	TRBD2	TRBJ2-1	few	CASSAITSGGTGKEQFF	TGTGCCAGCAGCGCGATAACTAGCGGGGGGACGGGTAAGGAGCAGTTCTTC
TRBV23-1	TRBD1	TRBJ2-5	once	CASSQPTGNWETQYF	TGCGCCAGCAGTCAGCCGACAGGGAATTGGGAGACCCAGTACTTC
TRBV28	.	TRBJ1-1	.	CASSLRVEGTEAFF	TGTGCCAGCAGTTTAAGGGTTGAGGGCACTGAAGCTTTCTTT
TRBV4-2	.	TRBJ2-1	.	CASSQETTGEQFF	TGTGCCAGCAGCCAAGAGACGACCGGGGAGCAGTTCTTC
TRBV29-1	.	TRBJ1-4	once	CSVGIRGAEKLFF	TGCAGCGTGGGAATTAGGGGCGCTGAAAAACTGTTTTTT
TRBV7-3	TRBD2	TRBJ2-5	.	CASSNRTSGSETQYF	TGTGCCAGCAGCAACCGGACTAGCGGGAGTGAGACCCAGTACTTC
TRBV28	TRBD1	TRBJ1-2	.	CASSSPGQNYGYTF	TGTGCCAGCAGTTCCCCGGGACAGAACTATGGCTACACCTTC
TRBV15	.	TRBJ2-2	.	CATSRDGLQKLTGELFF	TGTGCCACCAGCAGAGACGGACTACAAAAACTCACCGGGGAGCTGTTTTTT
TRBV6-5	TRBD1	TRBJ2-7	few	CASSPDRGPYEQYF	TGTGCCAGCAGTCCGGACAGGGGTCCCTACGAGCAGTACTTC
TRBV28	TRBD1	TRBJ2-3	.	CASSFPGQGADTQYF	TGTGCCAGCAGTTTTCCGGGACAGGGGGCAGATACGCAGTATTTT
TRBV6-5	TRBD2	TRBJ2-7	once	CASSLGLSYEQYF	TGTGCCAGCAGCCTGGGACTATCGTACGAGCAGTACTTC
TRBV7-9	.	TRBJ1-1	.	CASSLVGGQAITEAFF	TGTGCCAGCAGCTTAGTGGGTGGTCAGGCAATCACTGAAGCTTTCTTT
TRBV29-1	.	TRBJ2-3	.	CSVIFDTQYF	TGCAGCGTTATCTTTGATACGCAGTATTTT
TRBV5-1	TRBD1	TRBJ2-7	once	CASSPLQGAKYEQYF	TGCGCCAGCAGCCCACTACAGGGGGCGAAGTACGAGCAGTACTTC
TRBV11-3	.	TRBJ2-3	.	CASSPGVFTDTQYF	TGTGCCAGCAGCCCGGGGGTTTTCACAGATACGCAGTATTTT